A single sample is the source of the 22 T cell receptor beta chains below, sequenced in a study of low-dose radiotherapy and immunotherapy resistance in tumors. Priming of first-strand cDNA relied on TRAV- and TRBV-specific primers (covering alpha and beta chains). The TCRs were subjected to amplification over roughly 18 PCR cycles employing a constant-region primer in conjunction with a V-primer adapter. Via MiXCR, TCRdb re-called the reads, giving one row per CDR3 protein. The sample lists around 10,000 distinct CDR3 sequences, about 47% occurring once. Receptors were obtained from a human donor with advanced metastatic prostate, ovarian, gallbladder or colorectal cancer (not recorded which). This table probably holds off-target reads from a library built for another chain.

This clonotype is deemed medium-sized. CDR3 sequence (DNA): TGTGCCACCAGTGCTAGCGGGGGGGCTTGGGATTACAATGAGCAGTTCTTC. This gives the protein CATSASGGAWDYNEQFF. The V call is TRBV24-1, the J call TRBJ2-1, with 12 bases fitting TRBD2. V gave up 5 bases and J gave up 4 bases; unmatched junction bases: 8. Germline V gives CDR1 KGHDR, CDR2 SFDVKD. The CDR3 runs to 17 residues.

This sequence joins TRBV12-3 or TRBV12-4 and TRBJ1-1; TRBD1 might be the D (6 bases). V lost 6 bases and J lost 1, with 12 bases in between. The length of the CDR3 is 14 residues. Here the CDR3 DNA reads TGTGCCAGCAGACGCAACAGGGAGAACACTGAAGCTTTCTTT. Amino acid sequence: CASRRNRENTEAFF.

The chain employs TRBV2 and TRBJ2-1; 10 bases line up with TRBD2. With V trimmed by 6 bases and J by 2 bases, 4 bases remained unmatched. CDR3 size: 15 residues. The germline V gene has CDR1 SNHLY and CDR2 FYNNEI. The chain's CDR3 is CASRALAGTYNEQFF. CDR3 nucleotides: TGTGCCAGCAGAGCACTAGCGGGGACCTACAATGAGCAGTTCTTC.

The sample holds one count of this clonotype. The chain employs TRBV10-3 and TRBJ2-7; tentatively, D is TRBD1 (6 bases). Trimming stripped 10 bases from V and 4 bases from J, with 20 bases between. The CDR3 covers 14 residues. Germline V lookup: CDR1 ENHRY, CDR2 SYGVKD. The CDR3 DNA is TGTGCCAACTACTCCGGACAGCCTTCTTACGAGCAGTACTTC. Translation: CANYSGQPSYEQYF.

The V and J genes are TRBV7-8 and TRBJ2-1; 7 positions agree with TRBD2. Germline V gene data show CDR1 as SGHVS and CDR2 as FQNEAQ. Trimming at V came to 1 base and at J to 3 bases, leaving 0 bases not matched to a gene. This CDR3 contains 14 residues. CDR3 DNA: TGTGCCAGCAGCTTAGGGGGGGGCTACAATGAGCAGTTCTTC. This translates into CASSLGGGYNEQFF.

The chain uses TRBV5-3 and TRBJ1-1; TRBD1 aligns across 7 bases. TRBV5-3 is marked as an open reading frame, function uncertain. Germline trimming cut 8 bases from V and 10 bases from J; bases unmatched to any gene: 11. The length of the CDR3 is 12 residues. The CDR3 nucleotides read TGTGCCAGCAGTTGGGGGACAGAGGGAGCTTTCTTT. Its protein is CASSWGTEGAFF.

The CDR3 nucleotides read TGTGCCAGCAGCCAAAGGACAGCCCCTCCTCGCGAGCAGTACTTC. Encoded protein: CASSQRTAPPREQYF. This chain connects TRBV14 to TRBJ2-7; a weak D match, TRBD1 (6 bases). The CDR3 sequence is 15 residues long. Germline loops: CDR1 SGHDN, CDR2 FVKESK. Trimming removed 2 bases from V and 6 bases from J, with 17 bases in between.

This sequence joins TRBV6-5 and TRBJ1-1; 8 nucleotides align to TRBD1. The J segment lost 6 bases and the V segment lost 0 bases, leaving 6 bases of the junction unmatched. Germline V gene data show CDR1 as MNHEY and CDR2 as SVGAGI. CDR3 length: 15 amino acids. The CDR3 nucleotides are TGTGCCAGCAGTTACTCCGGACAGGGATGGTCTGAAGCTTTCTTT. Encoded protein: CASSYSGQGWSEAFF.

DNA for the CDR3: TGTGCCAGCAGCTTGGTGCAGGGGCAAGGCTACACCTTC. Amino acids: CASSLVQGQGYTF. V gene TRBV5-5 combines with J gene TRBJ1-2, with TRBD1 as a possible D gene (6 bases). The V and J ends lost 0 bases and 8 bases respectively, with 11 bases between them. Germline lookup yields CDR1 SGHKS and CDR2 YYEKEE (reference sequence). This CDR3 comprises 13 residues.

The gene calls are TRBV6-6 and TRBJ1-1, with 7 nucleotides matching TRBD1. Germline V gene data show CDR1 as MNHNY and CDR2 as SVGAGI (reference sequence). J lost 6 bases, V lost 5 bases, and 6 bases had no gene match. The CDR3 length is 13 residues. CDR3 coding DNA: TGTGCCAGCAGTACAGGGGCTAACGCTGAAGCTTTCTTT. Encoded protein: CASSTGANAEAFF.

The chain couples TRBV12-5 to TRBJ1-5; D is unresolved. The CDR3 is 16 residues long. CDR1 is LGHNT, CDR2 FRNRAP, per germline. V gave up 1 base and J gave up 1 base, with 11 bases separating them. Here the CDR3 reads CASGLAPEGSNQPQHF. The DNA for the CDR3 is TGTGCTAGTGGTTTGGCCCCGGAGGGAAGCAATCAGCCCCAGCATTTT.

This clonotype occurred a few times. CDR3 loop: CASSDWAGVAQPQHF. The CDR3, as DNA: TGTGCCAGCTCCGATTGGGCAGGGGTGGCTCAGCCCCAGCATTTT. The J gene is TRBJ1-5, the V gene TRBV2; weak D call: TRBD1 (6 bases). This CDR3 has 15 residues. CDR1 is SNHLY and CDR2 is FYNNEI in the germline V gene. V was cut by 8 bases and J by 6 bases, with 20 bases left in between.

This clonotype was recorded once. This chain connects TRBV5-1 to TRBJ2-1, with TRBD2 matching 7 bases. Germline assignment: CDR1 SGHRS and CDR2 YFSETQ. With 0 bases clipped from V and 10 bases from J, the junction kept 4 bases outside the gene matches. This CDR3 is 13 amino acids long. In DNA form, the CDR3 reads TGCGCCAGCAGCTTGGTTGCGGGGGTCGAGCAGTTCTTC. Translated, it gives CASSLVAGVEQFF.

This clonotype has more than one count but fewer than ten. The gene calls are TRBV21-1 and TRBJ1-1; the D segment call TRBD1 is taken from the table without a DNA check. TRBV21-1 is termed a pseudogene. This CDR3 is 12 amino acids long. CDR3 coding DNA: TGTGCCAGCAGCAAATGGGGGGCGCGCGCTTTCTTT. Protein sequence: CASSKWGARAFF.

CDR3 DNA: TGTGCCATCAGTGGCCGGGGAATCGGCACAGATACGCAGTATTTT. It specifies CAISGRGIGTDTQYF. V gene TRBV10-3 combines with J gene TRBJ2-3, with a weak D call TRBD2 (5 bases). The germline gives CDR1 ENHRY, CDR2 SYGVKD. Trimming took off 4 bases at V and 1 base at J, with 12 bases between the two ends. The CDR3 is 15 amino acids.

The chain employs TRBV7-2 and TRBJ1-5, with 9 bases lining up with TRBD1. Germline values: CDR1 SGHTA, CDR2 FQGNSA. There are 13 residues in the CDR3. The trim removed 5 bases at V and 7 bases at J, leaving 3 bases unmatched. CDR3 sequence: CASSLGQGQPQHF. In DNA form, the CDR3 reads TGTGCCAGCAGCCTAGGACAGGGGCAGCCCCAGCATTTT.

This clonotype was seen more than once but under ten times. The gene calls are TRBV4-2 and TRBJ2-4, with 13 nucleotides matching TRBD2. CDR3 length: 14 residues. Germline V gene sequence: CDR1 LGHNA, CDR2 YNFKEQ. After removal of 4 bases from V and 7 bases from J, the junction contained 1 base not matched to a gene. This CDR3 reads CASSPTSGRNIQYF. In DNA, the CDR3 is TGTGCCAGCAGCCCGACTAGCGGGAGGAACATTCAGTACTTC.

This chain links TRBV7-2 with TRBJ2-2; tentative D call: TRBD2 (5 bases). With 1 base removed from V and 0 bases from J, the gap between germline ends came to 6 bases. Germline CDR1 reads SGHTA; CDR2 reads FQGNSA. The CDR3 has 15 residues. This CDR3 is CASSLGGANTGELFF. The CDR3 region has the DNA TGTGCCAGCAGCTTAGGGGGAGCGAACACCGGGGAGCTGTTTTTT.

The chain carries TRBV6-6 and TRBJ2-5, with a tentative D call TRBD2 (6 bases). The germline gives CDR1 MNHNY, CDR2 SVGAGI (reference sequence). The V end lost 6 bases, the J end lost 0 bases, and 8 bases lay between the germline ends. The length of the CDR3 is 13 residues. The CDR3 region has the DNA TGTGCCAGCAGCCGGGGGTACCAAGAGACCCAGTACTTC. Amino acid sequence: CASSRGYQETQYF.

This chain uses TRBV7-8 with TRBJ2-2, with D maybe TRBD1 (6 bases). The length of the CDR3 is 16 residues. The germline V and J ends were trimmed by 7 bases and 5 bases, with 20 bases remaining between them. Germline V CDR1 and CDR2: SGHVS, FQNEAQ. DNA of the CDR3: TGTGCCAGCAAGGAGGTGGGGGCGCTTAATACCGGGGAGCTGTTTTTT. Translating gives CASKEVGALNTGELFF. The whole variable domain, remainder taken from reference TRBV7-8 and TRBJ2-2, is GAGVSQSPRYKVAKRGQDVALRCDPISGHVSLFWYQQALGQGPEFLTYFQNEAQLDKSGLPSDRFFAERPEGSVSTLKIQRTQQEDSAVYLCASKEVGALNTGELFFGEGSRLTVL.

This chain connects TRBV19 to TRBJ2-1; 8 bases align to TRBD2. The CDR3 consists of 14 residues. Trimming removed 8 bases from V and 10 bases from J; junction bases left unmatched: 13. Germline assignment: CDR1 LNHDA and CDR2 SQIVND (reference sequence). CDR3 region: CASSIERQRGEQFF. CDR3 coding DNA: TGTGCCAGTTCGATTGAACGCCAGCGGGGGGAGCAGTTCTTC.

This sequence joins TRBV29-1 and TRBJ2-1; D gene ambiguous. The CDR3 is 11 amino acids. Trimming left V 8 bases short and J 3 bases short, with 8 bases between. Germline CDR1 reads SQVTM; CDR2 reads ANQGSEA. The CDR3 nucleotides are TGCAGCTCGCGCGACTACAATGAGCAGTTCTTC. It is translated as CSSRDYNEQFF.